What follows are 27 T cell receptor beta chains derived from one specimen sequenced in a study of cytomegalovirus exposure and HLA in healthy donors. The PCR ran on 60 Vbeta and 13 Jbeta primers. Sequenced by immunoSEQ multiplex PCR; TCRdb stores in-frame clones only, minus some. The profile covers around 200,000 clones, with about three quarters appearing a single time and about a sixth taken by the ten largest. Sequenced sample: PBMCs. These receptors all stem from a man aged 35-49 years in good health and CMV-seronegative.

This chain connects TRBV6-5 to TRBJ1-1; D is possibly TRBD1 (5 bases). The CDR3 totals 15 residues. CDR1 and CDR2 from the germline V gene are MNHEY and SVGAGI. The V end was cut by 0 bases, the J end by 0 bases, with 8 bases between. CDR3 protein: CASSYSPGVNTEAFF. DNA for the CDR3: TGTGCCAGCAGTTACTCGCCGGGGGTGAACACTGAAGCTTTCTTT.

The genes are TRBV5-1 and TRBJ2-7; tentative D call: TRBD2 (5 bases). The CDR3 contains 13 residues. Per the germline V gene, CDR1 is SGHRS and CDR2 is YFSETQ. V was cut by 4 bases and J by 2 bases, with 10 bases left in between. CDR3 protein: CASSLTIPYEQYF. The CDR3 bases are TGCGCCAGCAGCCTGACTATTCCCTACGAGCAGTACTTC.

This chain connects TRBV27 to TRBJ1-1; D unresolved. Germline V gene sequence: CDR1 MNHEY, CDR2 SMNVEV (reference sequence). The V gene lost 3 bases and the J gene lost 1 base, with 12 bases spanning the gap. The CDR3 runs to 15 residues. The DNA for the CDR3 is TGTGCCAGCAGTTTCTCCCCCTCAGGGAACACTGAAGCTTTCTTT. Protein product: CASSFSPSGNTEAFF.

The CDR3 nucleotides are TGTGCCAGCAGTTCGACAGGGATCGCCGGGGAGCTGTTTTTT. This encodes CASSSTGIAGELFF. V gene TRBV27 combines with J gene TRBJ2-2, with TRBD1 identical over 7 bases. Germline V CDR1 and CDR2: MNHEY, SMNVEV (reference sequence). V shed 4 bases, J shed 6 bases, and the junction held 5 bases outside the gene matches. The CDR3 totals 14 residues.

This chain joins TRBV27 and TRBJ1-1, with 9 bases identical to TRBD1. V lost 0 bases to trimming and J lost 5 bases; unmatched junction nucleotides: 13. Germline lookup yields CDR1 MNHEY and CDR2 SMNVEV (reference sequence). This CDR3 spans 18 amino acids. CDR3 DNA: TGTGCCAGCAGTTTATCGGCGGGACAGGGAGGTGCGGGAACTGAAGCTTTCTTT. Translating it yields CASSLSAGQGGAGTEAFF.

This clone was detected once. V and J are TRBV7-2 and TRBJ1-6; TRBD1 aligns across 10 bases. The length of the CDR3 is 15 residues. Per the germline V gene, CDR1 is SGHTA and CDR2 is FQGNSA. The V gene end was trimmed by 5 bases and the J gene end by 10 bases; junction bases not matched to a gene: 8. The chain's CDR3 is CASSTTGGAGSPLHF. In DNA, the CDR3 is TGTGCCAGCAGCACGACAGGGGGCGCCGGGTCACCCCTCCACTTT. Based on the CDR3 plus reference TRBV7-2 and TRBJ1-6, the full variable domain is GAGVSQSPSNKVTEKGKDVELRCDPISGHTALYWYRQSLGQGLEFLIYFQGNSAPDKSGLPSDRFSAERTGGSVSTLTIQRTQQEDSAVYLCASSTTGGAGSPLHFGNGTRLTVT.

The chain uses TRBV7-9 and TRBJ2-1; D remains unclear. This CDR3 is built from 13 residues. Trimming pared 3 bases from V and 2 bases from J, leaving 5 bases between. CDR1 SEHNR and CDR2 FQNEAQ come from the germline V gene (reference sequence). The CDR3 sequence: CASSFGAYNEQFF. DNA of the CDR3: TGTGCCAGCAGCTTTGGAGCCTACAATGAGCAGTTCTTC.

This chain links TRBV10-2 with TRBJ2-7; 7 positions agree with TRBD2. CDR1 and CDR2 (germline): WSHSY, SAAADI. V trimming: 3 bases; J trimming: 3 bases; junction bases outside the gene matches: 5. This CDR3 has 14 amino acids. CDR3 protein: CASSEGREIYEQYF. In DNA form, the CDR3 reads TGCGCCAGCAGTGAAGGGCGGGAGATCTACGAGCAGTACTTC.

The genes are TRBV19 and TRBJ1-5, with 8 bases identical to TRBD1. CDR3 size: 14 residues. The germline V gene has CDR1 LNHDA and CDR2 SQIVND (reference sequence). The junction had 5 bases not matched to a gene; V was cut back by 5 bases and J by 5 bases. The CDR3 DNA reads TGTGCCAGTAGTGCAAAGGACAGGGATCAGCCCCAGCATTTT. Its translation: CASSAKDRDQPQHF.

The chain joins TRBV7-9 to TRBJ1-1, with 9 bases lining up with TRBD1. The CDR3 is 15 residues long. CDR1 is SEHNR, CDR2 FQNEAQ, per germline (reference sequence). With V trimmed by 4 bases and J by 0 bases, 3 bases remained unmatched. The CDR3 coding sequence is TGTGCCAGCAGCTCCGGACAGGGGATGAACACTGAAGCTTTCTTT. Its protein is CASSSGQGMNTEAFF.

The V gene is TRBV18, the J gene TRBJ1-2; 10 positions agree with TRBD1. The germline V gene has CDR1 KGHSH and CDR2 LQKENI. The V segment lost 0 bases and the J segment 4 bases; nucleotides outside the gene matches: 5. The CDR3 is made up of 16 amino acids. CDR3 nucleotides: TGTGCCAGCTCACCACCGACAGGGGGCGCCGGCTATGGCTACACCTTC. Translated: CASSPPTGGAGYGYTF.

The V and J genes are TRBV11-3 and TRBJ2-6, with D tentatively TRBD1 (5 bases). The germline V and J ends were trimmed by 5 bases and 2 bases, with 10 bases remaining between them. The CDR3 sequence is 15 residues long. Germline CDR1 is SGHNT and CDR2 is YENEEA. Here the CDR3 DNA reads TGTGCCAGCAGCCCGCGACAGACTGGGGCCAACGTCCTGACTTTC. Translated, it gives CASSPRQTGANVLTF. The whole variable domain, remainder taken from reference TRBV11-3 and TRBJ2-6, is EAGVVQSPRYKIIEKKQPVAFWCNPISGHNTLYWYLQNLGQGPELLIRYENEEAVDDSQLPKDRFSAERLKGVDSTLKIQPAELGDSAVYLCASSPRQTGANVLTFGAGSRLTVL.

V usage is TRBV7-9 and J usage is TRBJ2-3; 11 bases agree with TRBD2. This CDR3 has 16 amino acids. Per the germline V gene, CDR1 is SEHNR and CDR2 is FQNEAQ (reference sequence). Trimming cost V 4 bases and J 2 bases; bases outside gene matches: 5. CDR3 residues: CASSSGLAASTDTQYF. Written as DNA, the CDR3 is TGTGCCAGCAGCTCGGGACTAGCGGCCTCCACAGATACGCAGTATTTT.

A note on this clone: Additional DNA sequences in this sample encode the identical CDR3. The chain combines TRBV9 with TRBJ1-5, with 10 nucleotides matching TRBD1. The V gene's germline CDR1 is SGDLS and CDR2 YYNGEE. Trimming at V came to 3 bases and at J to 4 bases, leaving 1 base not matched to a gene. CDR3 length: 14 amino acids. The CDR3, as DNA: TGTGCCAGCAGCGGGACAGGGGGGAATCAGCCCCAGCATTTT. The encoded protein is CASSGTGGNQPQHF.

The chain links TRBV7-2 to TRBJ1-2; D perhaps matches TRBD1 (6 bases). Between the trimmed V and J ends, which lost 3 bases and 4 bases, there was a span of 12 bases. CDR1 and CDR2 (germline): SGHTA, FQGNSA. The CDR3 totals 14 residues. CDR3: CASSFHREGYGYTF. CDR3 sequence (DNA): TGTGCCAGCAGCTTCCACAGGGAGGGCTATGGCTACACCTTC.

This chain connects TRBV6-5 to TRBJ1-1, with a possible D match to TRBD1 (6 bases). V was pared by 0 bases and J by 4 bases, with 15 bases between. This CDR3 comprises 16 residues. CDR1 MNHEY and CDR2 SVGAGI come from the germline V gene. The DNA of the CDR3 is TGTGCCAGCAGTTACTCCCTCACAGGGATCGGCACTGAAGCTTTCTTT. This sequence encodes CASSYSLTGIGTEAFF.

Concerning this clone itself: At one boundary the junction diverges from the germline segment, which might be a read error. The rearrangement joins TRBV4-2 to TRBJ2-7; D is possibly TRBD2 (6 bases). Germline V gives CDR1 LGHNA, CDR2 YNFKEQ. The CDR3 is made up of 15 amino acids. This CDR3 reads CASSQETRGVYERYF. CDR3 sequence (DNA): TGTGCCAGCAGCCAGGAGACTAGGGGAGTCTACGAGCGGTACTTC.

The rearrangement links TRBV7-8 to TRBJ1-4; D gene unclear. Germline CDR1 and CDR2: SGHVS and FQNEAQ. V was cut by 1 base and J by 5 bases, with 8 bases left in between. The CDR3 has 14 residues. The CDR3 sequence: CASSLGRWNEKLFF. CDR3 in DNA: TGTGCCAGCAGCTTAGGGAGGTGGAATGAAAAACTGTTTTTT. Looking up the rest from reference TRBV7-8 and TRBJ1-4 gives the full variable domain: GAGVSQSPRYKVAKRGQDVALRCDPISGHVSLFWYQQALGQGPEFLTYFQNEAQLDKSGLPSDRFFAERPEGSVSTLKIQRTQQEDSAVYLCASSLGRWNEKLFFGSGTQLSVL.

The chain is built from TRBV5-4 and TRBJ2-7; 7 bases align to TRBD2. CDR3 length equals 16 residues. Germline V gene data show CDR1 as SGHNT and CDR2 as YYREEE (reference sequence). The junction had 9 bases not matched to a gene; V was cut back by 3 bases and J by 0 bases. CDR3 sequence reads: CASSWVSGRGSYEQYF. In DNA form, the CDR3 reads TGTGCCAGCAGCTGGGTGTCAGGGAGGGGCTCCTACGAGCAGTACTTC.

This clone was picked up a small number of times. The chain has TRBV27 and TRBJ1-1, with D unresolved. Germline values: CDR1 MNHEY, CDR2 SMNVEV (reference sequence). Between the trimmed V and J ends, which lost 5 bases and 1 base, there was a span of 8 bases. This CDR3 is 13 amino acids long. In DNA, the CDR3 is TGTGCCAGCAGTCCCCACAAGAACACTGAAGCTTTCTTT. Translation gives CASSPHKNTEAFF.

This clone was counted only a few times. The chain recombines TRBV11-3 with TRBJ2-7, with 8 bases identical to TRBD1. The tail of the sequence fits TRBJ2-1 better, so the J call may be wrong. In germline, CDR1 is SGHNT, CDR2 YENEEA. The CDR3 extends over 15 amino acids. CDR3 sequence reads: CASSLGGQGINEQFF. In DNA, the CDR3 is TGTGCCAGCAGCTTAGGAGGACAGGGTATCAACGAGCAGTTCTTC.

The V gene is TRBV4-3, the J gene TRBJ2-3; D may be TRBD2 (6 bases). Trimming left V 4 bases short and J 2 bases short, with 10 bases between. The CDR3 contains 14 residues. Germline lookup yields CDR1 LGHNA and CDR2 YSLEER. CDR3 bases: TGCGCCAGCAGCCTAACGGGGGACACAGATACGCAGTATTTT. Translated, it gives CASSLTGDTDTQYF.

The DNA of the CDR3 is TGTGCCAGCAGCTTAGTTCTGGGACACCCTAATGAAAAACTGTTTTTT. Its protein is CASSLVLGHPNEKLFF. The chain is built from TRBV7-9 and TRBJ1-4; maybe TRBD1 (6 bases). CDR1 and CDR2 from the germline V gene are SEHNR and FQNEAQ (reference sequence). Trimming cost V 1 base and J 3 bases, with 12 bases left between them. The CDR3 spans 16 residues.

Remarks on this clone: Other DNA sequences in the sample encode the same CDR3. The J gene is TRBJ1-1, the V gene TRBV7-8; weak D call: TRBD1 (6 bases). Per germline, CDR1 SGHVS and CDR2 FQNEAQ. The V end was cut by 5 bases, the J end by 5 bases, with 9 bases between. The CDR3 is made up of 12 amino acids. The CDR3 loop reads CASSPQGTEAFF. DNA of the CDR3: TGTGCCAGCAGCCCCCAGGGGACTGAAGCTTTCTTT.

The rearrangement uses TRBV4-1 and TRBJ1-1; D is undetermined. The CDR3 spans 12 residues. Trimming took 3 bases from V and 7 from J, leaving 9 bases between them. The germline V gene encodes CDR1 MGHRA and CDR2 YSYEKL. CDR3 loop: CASSHLPGEAFF. The CDR3 DNA reads as TGCGCCAGCAGCCACCTTCCAGGTGAAGCTTTCTTT.

Here the CDR3 DNA reads TGTGCCAGCAGTTTATTTGCAGGGACATACTATGGCTACACCTTC. It codes for CASSLFAGTYYGYTF. This chain joins TRBV28 and TRBJ1-2; D might be TRBD1 (6 bases). Trimming left V 1 base short and J 3 bases short, with 12 bases between. The CDR3 sequence is 15 residues long. Germline V gives CDR1 MDHEN, CDR2 SYDVKM.

This chain uses TRBV19 with TRBJ1-6; 8 positions match TRBD1. The CDR3 contains 15 residues. V was clipped by 6 bases and J by 8 bases; unmatched bases: 9. Germline assignment: CDR1 LNHDA and CDR2 SQIVND (reference sequence). This CDR3 is CASRPQGAVDSPLHF. As DNA, the CDR3 is TGTGCCAGTAGGCCCCAGGGGGCTGTCGATTCACCCCTCCACTTT.